The T cell receptor (beta chain) described here comes from a study of blood T cell repertoires in COVID-19. Study context: Spain, Italy and the United States supplied samples that represented acute and convalescent COVID-19. T cells, B-cell-depleted T cells, or PBMCs supplied cDNA or gDNA.

Deletions cut 2 bases from V and 1 base from J, with 9 bases between. From germline, CDR1 is LGHDT and CDR2 YNNKEL (reference sequence). The CDR3 has 14 amino acids. Authors' analysis steps: Estimation of nucleated cell counts was performed using reference gene primer amplification. The data were produced by immunoSEQ multiplex PCR, yet TCRdb's version contains in-frame clones alone and is incomplete. Clone size and the V and J calls come from that table; the DNA yielded D and trimming. The table includes fewer than 250,000 clones, about 90% detected once. Seattle patient enrollment occurred during active infection, with longitudinal follow-up thereafter.

This receptor was obtained from a man aged 25-40 years with COVID-19, enrolled during active disease. What was sequenced was peripheral blood. The V and J genes are TRBV3-1 (or the pseudogene TRBV3-2) and TRBJ2-7; D ambiguous. CDR3 coding DNA: TGTGCCAGCAGCCAAACGTCAGCGTCCTACGAGCAGTACTTC. This gives the protein CASSQTSASYEQYF.